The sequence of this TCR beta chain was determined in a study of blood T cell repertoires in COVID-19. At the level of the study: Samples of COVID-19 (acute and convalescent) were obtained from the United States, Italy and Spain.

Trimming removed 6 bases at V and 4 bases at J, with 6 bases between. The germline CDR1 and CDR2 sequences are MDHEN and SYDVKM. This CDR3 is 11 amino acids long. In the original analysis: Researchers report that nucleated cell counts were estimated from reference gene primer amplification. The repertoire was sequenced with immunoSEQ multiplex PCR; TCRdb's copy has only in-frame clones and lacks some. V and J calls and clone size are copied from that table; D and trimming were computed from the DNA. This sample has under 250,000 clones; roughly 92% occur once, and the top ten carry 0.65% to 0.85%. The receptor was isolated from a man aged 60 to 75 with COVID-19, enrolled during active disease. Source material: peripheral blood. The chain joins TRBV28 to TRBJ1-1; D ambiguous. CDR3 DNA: TGTGCCAGCAGGCGGGCCACTGAAGCTTTCTTT. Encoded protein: CASRRATEAFF.